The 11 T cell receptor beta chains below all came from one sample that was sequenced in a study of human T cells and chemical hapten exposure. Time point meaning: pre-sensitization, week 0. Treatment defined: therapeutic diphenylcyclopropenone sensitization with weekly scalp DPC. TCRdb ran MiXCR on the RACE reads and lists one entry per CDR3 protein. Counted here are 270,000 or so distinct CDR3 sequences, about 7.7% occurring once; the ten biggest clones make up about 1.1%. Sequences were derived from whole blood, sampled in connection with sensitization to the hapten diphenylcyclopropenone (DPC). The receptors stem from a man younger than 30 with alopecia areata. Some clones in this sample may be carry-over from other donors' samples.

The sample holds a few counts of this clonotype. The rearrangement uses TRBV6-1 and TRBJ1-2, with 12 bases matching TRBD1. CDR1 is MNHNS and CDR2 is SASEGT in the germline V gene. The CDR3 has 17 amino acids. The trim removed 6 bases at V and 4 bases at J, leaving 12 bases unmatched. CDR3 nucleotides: TGTGCCAGCAGGTCGCCGGGACAGGGGGCAGTGAGCTATGGCTACACCTTC. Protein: CASRSPGQGAVSYGYTF.

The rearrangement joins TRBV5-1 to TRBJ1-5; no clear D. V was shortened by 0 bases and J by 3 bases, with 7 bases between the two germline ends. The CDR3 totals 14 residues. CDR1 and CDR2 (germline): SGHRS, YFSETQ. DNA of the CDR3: TGCGCCAGCAGCTTGGGCGCGTTCAATCAGCCCCAGCATTTT. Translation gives CASSLGAFNQPQHF.

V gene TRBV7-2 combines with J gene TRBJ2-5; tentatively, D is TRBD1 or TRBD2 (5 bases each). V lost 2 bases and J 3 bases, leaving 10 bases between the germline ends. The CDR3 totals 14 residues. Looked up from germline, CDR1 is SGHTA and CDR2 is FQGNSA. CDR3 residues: CASSLTRGKETQYF. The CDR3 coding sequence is TGTGCCAGCAGCTTAACGAGGGGAAAAGAGACCCAGTACTTC.

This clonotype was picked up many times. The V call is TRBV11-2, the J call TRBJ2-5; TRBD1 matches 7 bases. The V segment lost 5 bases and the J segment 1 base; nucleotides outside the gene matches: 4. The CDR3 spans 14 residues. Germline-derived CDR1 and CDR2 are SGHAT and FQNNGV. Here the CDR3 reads CASSTGQVQETQYF. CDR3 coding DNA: TGTGCCAGCAGCACCGGACAGGTCCAAGAGACCCAGTACTTC. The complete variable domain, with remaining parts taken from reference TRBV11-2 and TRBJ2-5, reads EAGVAQSPRYKIIEKRQSVAFWCNPISGHATLYWYQQILGQGPKLLIQFQNNGVVDDSQLPKDRFSAERLKGVDSTLKIQPAKLEDSAVYLCASSTGQVQETQYFGPGTRLLVL.

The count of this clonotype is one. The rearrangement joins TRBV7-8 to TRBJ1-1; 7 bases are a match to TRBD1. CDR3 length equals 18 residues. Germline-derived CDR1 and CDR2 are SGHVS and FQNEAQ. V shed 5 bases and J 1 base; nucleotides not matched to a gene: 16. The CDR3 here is CASSPVSQGVFWNTEAFF. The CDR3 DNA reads TGTGCCAGCAGCCCCGTAAGCCAGGGGGTTTTCTGGAACACTGAAGCTTTCTTT.

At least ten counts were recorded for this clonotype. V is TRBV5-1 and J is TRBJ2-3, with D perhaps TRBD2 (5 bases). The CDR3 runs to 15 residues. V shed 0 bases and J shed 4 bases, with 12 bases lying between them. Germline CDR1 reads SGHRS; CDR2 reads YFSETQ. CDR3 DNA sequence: TGCGCCAGCAGCTTGGAGGCGGGTATCGCAGATACGCAGTATTTT. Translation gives CASSLEAGIADTQYF.

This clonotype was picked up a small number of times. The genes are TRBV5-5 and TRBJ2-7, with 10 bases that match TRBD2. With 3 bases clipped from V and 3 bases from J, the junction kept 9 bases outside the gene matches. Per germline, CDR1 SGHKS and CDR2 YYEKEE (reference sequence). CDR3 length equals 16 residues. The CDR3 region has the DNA TGTGCCAGCAGCTCCACTTTAGCGGGGGGTTACTACGAGCAGTACGTC. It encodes CASSSTLAGGYYEQYV.

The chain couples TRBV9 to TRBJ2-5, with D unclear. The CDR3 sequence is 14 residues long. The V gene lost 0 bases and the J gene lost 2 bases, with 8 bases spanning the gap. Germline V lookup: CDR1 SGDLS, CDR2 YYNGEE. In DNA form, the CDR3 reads TGTGCCAGCAGCGTAGAACCAGTTCAAGAGACCCAGTACTTC. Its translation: CASSVEPVQETQYF.

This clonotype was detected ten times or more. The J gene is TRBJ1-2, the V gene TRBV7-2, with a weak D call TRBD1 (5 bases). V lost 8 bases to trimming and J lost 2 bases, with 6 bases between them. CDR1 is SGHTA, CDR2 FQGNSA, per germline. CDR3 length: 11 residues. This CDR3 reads CASGGNYGYTF. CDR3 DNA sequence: TGTGCCAGCGGGGGGAACTATGGCTACACCTTC.

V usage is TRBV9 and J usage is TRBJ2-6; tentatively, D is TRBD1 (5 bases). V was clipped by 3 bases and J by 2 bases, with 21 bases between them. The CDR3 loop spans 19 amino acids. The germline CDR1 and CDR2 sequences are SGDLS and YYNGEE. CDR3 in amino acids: CASSGPRASVTPGANVLTF. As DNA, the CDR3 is TGTGCCAGCAGCGGACCCAGGGCCAGTGTCACTCCTGGGGCCAACGTCCTGACTTTC.

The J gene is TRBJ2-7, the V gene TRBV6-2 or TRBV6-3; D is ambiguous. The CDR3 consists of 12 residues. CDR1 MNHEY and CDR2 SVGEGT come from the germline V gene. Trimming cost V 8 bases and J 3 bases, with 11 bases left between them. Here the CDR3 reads CASRASSYEQYF. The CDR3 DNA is TGTGCCAGCCGGGCAAGCAGCTACGAGCAGTACTTC.